A selection of T cell receptor beta chains follows, all from one sample in a study of cytomegalovirus exposure and HLA in healthy donors. Repertoires were generated with immunoSEQ multiplex PCR, while TCRdb's copy carries only in-frame clones and drops some. The table records 100,000 to 150,000 clones, 60% to 80% of them present only once. The sample taken for sequencing was PBMCs. The source is a young man in good health and CMV-seronegative. The CDR3 runs from the conserved cysteine through the conserved F or W. D genes are given only for firm matches. Where a row states a size, it is once, few, many or the class of an expanded clone; other rows omit it.

>TRBV11-2|-|TRBJ2-3|-
CASIPGGGISDTQYF
TGTGCCAGCATCCCGGGCGGGGGCATTTCAGATACGCAGTATTTT
>TRBV6-1|-|TRBJ1-4|-
CASREGQGWGKLFF
TGTGCCAGCAGGGAGGGTCAGGGATGGGGAAAACTGTTTTTT
>TRBV28|TRBD1|TRBJ2-6|-
CASSQTGLGFVASGANVLTF
TGTGCCAGCAGCCAGACAGGGTTGGGGTTCGTCGCCTCTGGGGCCAACGTCCTGACTTTC
>TRBV6-5|TRBD1|TRBJ1-3|-
CATTSGGSGNTIYF
TGTGCCACGACCTCAGGGGGCTCTGGAAACACCATATATTTT
>TRBV27|-|TRBJ1-1|-
CASRNQGSTEAFF
TGTGCCAGCAGAAATCAGGGGAGCACTGAAGCTTTCTTT
>TRBV5-4|-|TRBJ2-3|once
CASSGGDTQYF
TGTGCCAGCAGCGGGGGGGATACGCAGTATTTT
>TRBV5-1|-|TRBJ2-1|-
CASSLDRTEQFF
TGCGCCAGCAGCTTGGACAGGACTGAGCAGTTCTTC
>TRBV6-1|TRBD2|TRBJ2-2|-
CAGRLAVGTGELFF
TGTGCCGGCAGACTAGCAGTAGGCACCGGGGAGCTGTTTTTT
>TRBV5-1|-|TRBJ1-1|-
CASSLGGVNTEAFF
TGCGCCAGCAGCTTGGGAGGAGTGAACACTGAAGCTTTCTTT
>TRBV2|-|TRBJ2-3|-
CASSEFRARRTDTQYF
TGTGCCAGCAGTGAATTCAGAGCGCGACGCACAGATACGCAGTATTTT
>TRBV6-5|-|TRBJ1-5|few
CASRTAGDQPQHF
TGTGCCAGCAGAACTGCGGGGGATCAGCCCCAGCATTTT
>TRBV7-9|-|TRBJ2-1|-
CASNADKSYNEQFF
TGTGCCAGCAACGCCGACAAATCCTACAATGAGCAGTTCTTC
>TRBV4-1|TRBD1|TRBJ2-7|-
CASSQDLGTGGSYEQYF
TGCGCCAGCAGCCAAGATCTCGGGACAGGGGGATCCTACGAGCAGTACTTC
>TRBV10-1|TRBD1|TRBJ1-2|-
CASSESFTGGSYYGYTF
TGCGCCAGCAGTGAGTCATTCACAGGGGGCTCCTACTATGGCTACACCTTC
>TRBV28|-|TRBJ1-5|-
CASSPPRGRAPRPQHF
TGTGCCAGCAGTCCCCCAAGGGGGAGAGCCCCGAGGCCCCAGCATTTT
>TRBV21-1|-|TRBJ2-2|-
CASSRPAPGGEANTGELFF
TGTGCCAGCAGCCGACCCGCGCCAGGCGGGGAAGCGAACACCGGGGAGCTGTTTTTT
>TRBV7-9|-|TRBJ2-7|-
CASSLVGAASYEQYF
TGTGCCAGCAGCTTAGTGGGGGCTGCGTCCTACGAGCAGTACTTC
>TRBV6-5|-|TRBJ1-1|-
CASTFTGMNTEAFF
TGTGCCAGCACGTTTACAGGAATGAACACTGAAGCTTTCTTT
>TRBV4-3|-|TRBJ2-7|few
CASSQRQAPSYEQYF
TGCGCCAGCAGCCAGCGACAGGCTCCCTCCTACGAGCAGTACTTC
>TRBV2|TRBD2|TRBJ2-4|-
CASSVGEGLAKNIQYF
TGTGCCAGCAGTGTAGGGGAGGGACTAGCCAAAAACATTCAGTACTTC
>TRBV6-5|-|TRBJ2-3|once
CASRPGFLSDTQYF
TGTGCCAGCAGACCGGGATTCCTTTCAGATACGCAGTATTTT
>TRBV6-1|TRBD1|TRBJ1-4|few
CATKLDRLQEKLFF
TGTGCCACCAAATTGGACAGGTTACAGGAAAAACTGTTTTTT
>TRBV7-3|TRBD2|TRBJ2-1|-
CASSLGASGGYDNEQFF
TGTGCCAGCAGCTTAGGGGCTAGCGGGGGGTATGACAATGAGCAGTTCTTC
>TRBV4-2|-|TRBJ2-1|-
CASSFSVDIYNEQFF
TGTGCCAGCAGCTTTAGTGTAGATATCTACAATGAGCAGTTCTTC
>TRBV6-5|TRBD1|TRBJ2-1|-
CASNILGQGYNEQFF
TGTGCCAGCAATATATTGGGACAGGGATACAATGAGCAGTTCTTC
>TRBV5-4|-|TRBJ1-6|-
CASSFPEEPLHF
TGTGCCAGCAGCTTCCCCGAGGAACCCCTCCACTTT
>TRBV6-6|TRBD1|TRBJ1-5|once
CASSSIPVTGFIPQHF
TGTGCCAGCAGTTCCATCCCCGTGACAGGGTTCATCCCCCAGCATTTT